This TCR beta chain was identified in a study of shared clonotypes between healthy human individuals. The CDR3 totals 18 residues. From germline, CDR1 is MRHNA and CDR2 SNTAGT. V was pared by 2 bases and J by 6 bases, with 15 bases of the junction left unmatched. The assay was immunoSEQ multiplex PCR, and TCRdb's table has in-frame clones only and misses some. This table has 550,000 to 700,000 clones, about 80% appearing once. This sequence joins TRBV6-4 and TRBJ2-7; 11 bases are shared with TRBD2. What was sequenced was memory CD4+ T cells sorted from blood. Regarding subset: CD45RA-negative fraction. The receptor's source is a woman younger than 45 in good health. In DNA, the CDR3 is TGTGCCAGCAGTGACAACGAGCTTCCGGGACTAGCGGTCTCCGAGCAGTACTTC. Its translation: CASSDNELPGLAVSEQYF.